The clone carrying this T cell receptor beta chain was counted once. Its target is not known. Both 60 Vbeta primers and 13 Jbeta primers went into the PCR. Clones were read by immunoSEQ multiplex PCR, and TCRdb kept only the in-frame ones, dropping some. The table shows about 180,000 clones, with about 86% occurring only once. The data were obtained in a study of cytomegalovirus exposure and HLA in healthy donors. Points from the study as a whole: In a later analysis, HLA-associated TCR beta chains were more clonally expanded than equally common others.

This CDR3 region has 12 residues. The germline CDR1 and CDR2 sequences are MDHEN and SYDVKM. V shed 2 bases and J shed 5 bases, with 7 bases lying between them. The sample was PBMCs. The clonotype originates from a young woman in good health and CMV-seronegative. V and J are TRBV28 and TRBJ2-7; D not certain. CDR3 loop: CASSLGQNEQYF. The CDR3 DNA sequence: TGTGCCAGCAGTTTAGGGCAGAACGAGCAGTACTTC.